This T cell receptor beta chain stems from a study of OX40 agonist ivuxolimab in advanced cancers. This clone showed up just a few times. Its antigen is not identified. Findings and limits, study-wide: In general, CD8+ T cells held more expanded clones than CD4+ did, on average.

Assay: immunoSEQ multiplex PCR; the TCRdb copy retains only in-frame clones and omits some. In the table there are under 80,000 clones, roughly 82% of which are singletons. The CDR3 extends over 10 amino acids. Germline CDR1 MDHEN, CDR2 SYDVKM. Trimming removed 10 bases at V and 7 bases at J, with 8 bases between. The chain employs TRBV28 and TRBJ1-3, with D hard to call. The TCR comes from an adult with an advanced solid tumor such as melanoma, head and neck, liver or kidney cancer. The sample here was CD4+ or CD8+ T cells sorted from blood, taken in a trial of the OX40 agonist ivuxolimab. The CDR3, as DNA: TGTGCCACCCAGAAGAACACCATATATTTT. This codes for CATQKNTIYF.